These T cell receptor beta chains were read from a single sample in a study of cytomegalovirus exposure and HLA in healthy donors. Generated by immunoSEQ multiplex PCR, the TCRdb table keeps only in-frame clones and is missing some. The table lists 160,000 or so clones, around nine tenths of them singletons. Material for sequencing was PBMCs. The origin of the receptors is a young man in good health and CMV-seronegative. CDR3s include the opening cysteine and the closing phenylalanine or tryptophan. The order of the fields is clone size, J gene, D gene, V gene, CDR3 DNA, CDR3 protein. The D gene is left open where the match is weak. Clone sizes are given selectively: once, few, many, or a class where the clone is expanded.

abundance: .
j_gene: TRBJ1-5
d_gene: .
v_gene: TRBV7-2
CDR3nt: TGTGCCAGCAGTATAGAACTCCAGCCCCAGCATTTT
CDR3aa: CASSIELQPQHF

abundance: few
j_gene: TRBJ2-7
d_gene: TRBD2
v_gene: TRBV7-2
CDR3nt: TGTGCCAGCAGCGGAGGGACTAGCGGGAGGTTAGGTAGGTTCTACGAGCAGTACTTC
CDR3aa: CASSGGTSGRLGRFYEQYF

abundance: .
j_gene: TRBJ2-3
d_gene: TRBD2
v_gene: TRBV29-1
CDR3nt: TGCAGCGTTGCGGGACTAGCGGGAGCCCGCCCTAGCACAGATACGCAGTATTTT
CDR3aa: CSVAGLAGARPSTDTQYF

abundance: .
j_gene: TRBJ1-1
d_gene: TRBD1
v_gene: TRBV28
CDR3nt: TGTGCCAGCGGGAAAGGGACAGGGGAAACTGAAGCTTTCTTT
CDR3aa: CASGKGTGETEAFF

abundance: .
j_gene: TRBJ2-3
d_gene: TRBD2
v_gene: TRBV5-1
CDR3nt: TGCGCCAGCAGCTTGGGCCGGGGCGGGAGGGCAGATACGCAGTATTTT
CDR3aa: CASSLGRGGRADTQYF

abundance: .
j_gene: TRBJ2-7
d_gene: .
v_gene: TRBV28
CDR3nt: TGTGCCAGCACTTTCCCGGGACTTAGCTCCTACGAGCAGTACTTC
CDR3aa: CASTFPGLSSYEQYF

abundance: .
j_gene: TRBJ2-6
d_gene: TRBD1
v_gene: TRBV29-1
CDR3nt: TGCAGCGTTACCGGGACAGGACCCTCTAATCCTGGGGCCAACGTCCTGACTTTC
CDR3aa: CSVTGTGPSNPGANVLTF

abundance: once
j_gene: TRBJ2-1
d_gene: .
v_gene: TRBV7-8
CDR3nt: TGTGCCAGCAGCCCAGCGGGTGCTACCTACAATGAGCAGTTCTTC
CDR3aa: CASSPAGATYNEQFF

abundance: .
j_gene: TRBJ1-5
d_gene: TRBD1
v_gene: TRBV7-2
CDR3nt: TGTGCCAGCAGCACGCACGACAGGGGCGGCAATCAGCCCCAGCATTTT
CDR3aa: CASSTHDRGGNQPQHF

abundance: .
j_gene: TRBJ2-7
d_gene: TRBD2
v_gene: TRBV6-1
CDR3nt: TGTGCCAGCAGCTTAAGACTAGCGGGATCCTACGAGCAGTACTTC
CDR3aa: CASSLRLAGSYEQYF

abundance: .
j_gene: TRBJ2-1
d_gene: TRBD2
v_gene: TRBV7-7
CDR3nt: TGTGCTAGCAGCTCCGGGACTAGCGGGGGGAACGAGCAGTTCTTC
CDR3aa: CASSSGTSGGNEQFF

abundance: .
j_gene: TRBJ1-2
d_gene: .
v_gene: TRBV7-8
CDR3nt: TGTGCCAGCAGCCCCGTGACGACAGAGTTCTATGGCTACACCTTC
CDR3aa: CASSPVTTEFYGYTF

abundance: .
j_gene: TRBJ2-1
d_gene: TRBD2
v_gene: TRBV2
CDR3nt: TGTGCCAGCAGTGTATCTAGCGGGGGTAACAATGAGCAGTTCTTC
CDR3aa: CASSVSSGGNNEQFF

abundance: .
j_gene: TRBJ1-2
d_gene: TRBD1
v_gene: TRBV28
CDR3nt: TGTGCCAGCAGTTTATCCCAAGGGGGCTTCTATGGCTACACCTTC
CDR3aa: CASSLSQGGFYGYTF